The 14 T cell receptor beta chains given below trace back to one sample, sequenced in a study of T cell clonality in common variable immunodeficiency (dated by TCRdb to between 2014 and 2017). The library was obtained by the immunoSEQ multiplex PCR assay. This immuneACCESS table, as held by TCRdb, lists in-frame sequences with V and J called but not all clones. Of the missing ones, under half trace to an unresolved V gene in checked studies; the others have no known cause. The sample records under 40,000 clones, none occurring a single time. The top ten hold 2.5% to 3% of the sample. The sequencing sample was made of peripheral blood mononuclear cells. These receptors were obtained from a person aged 18 to 70 in good health.

This clone was detected many times. The CDR3 goes on 3 residues after the read ends, and that part is filled in from the germline J gene. The rearrangement links TRBV19 to TRBJ2-5, with D uncertain. Germline-derived CDR1 and CDR2 are LNHDA and SQIVND (reference sequence). This CDR3 contains 13 residues. The V end lost 5 bases, the J end lost 4 bases, and 11 bases lay between the germline ends. CDR3: CASSWSGSETQYF. The covered CDR3 bases are TGTGCCAGTAGTTGGTCCGGGTCAGAGACC.

The sample holds many counts of this clone. From the germline J gene comes the end of the CDR3, since the read stops 3 residues before it. The chain recombines TRBV19 with TRBJ2-7, with D possibly being TRBD1 (7 bases). The CDR3 has 15 residues. Trimming cost V 7 bases and J 1 base, with 17 bases left between them. The germline V gene has CDR1 LNHDA and CDR2 SQIVND (reference sequence). The part of the CDR3 DNA that was read is TGTGCCAGTATGGCGTACAGGGGAGGTTCCTACGAG. Protein sequence: CASMAYRGGSYE. Given in full, the CDR3 is CASMAYRGGSYEQYF.

Many counts were recorded for this clone. The CDR3 end falls 3 residues outside the read, so it is completed with the germline J gene. The V gene is TRBV14, the J gene TRBJ2-3; 7 nucleotides match TRBD2. This CDR3 has 14 amino acids. CDR1 and CDR2 from the germline V gene are SGHDN and FVKESK. The J segment lost 4 bases and the V segment lost 5 bases, leaving 6 bases of the junction unmatched. The part of the CDR3 DNA that was read is TGTGCCAGCAGCGACCGGCTAGCGGCAGATACG. Residues: CASSDRLAADT. The entire CDR3 protein reads CASSDRLAADTQYF.

This clone has at least ten counts. The CDR3 end is not reached by the read, which stops 3 residues before it; the germline J gene fills it in. Other DNA sequences from this sample encode an identical CDR3 as well. The chain has TRBV20-1 and TRBJ1-4; D may be TRBD1 (6 bases). From germline, CDR1 is DFQATT and CDR2 SNEGSKA (reference sequence). The CDR3 spans 13 residues. Trimming removed 5 bases at V and 7 bases at J, with 14 bases between. The sequenced part of the CDR3 DNA is TGCAGTGCTTTCCCGCAGGGGATTGAAAAA. It specifies CSAFPQGIEK. The whole CDR3 is CSAFPQGIEKLFF.

In this sample, this clone is medium-sized (0.01 to 0.1%). The read ends 3 residues early relative to the CDR3; the germline J gene fills the gap. The rearrangement joins TRBV6-4 to TRBJ2-3; 10 positions agree with TRBD1. The CDR3 sequence is 15 residues long. Looked up from germline, CDR1 is MRHNA and CDR2 is SNTAGT. J lost 1 base, V lost 6 bases, and 4 bases had no gene match. The DNA read from the CDR3 is TGTGCCAGCAGCCCCGGGACAGGGGGCACAGATACG. Translated, it gives CASSPGTGGTDT. The full-length CDR3 reads as CASSPGTGGTDTQYF.

This clone was picked up many times. The DNA ends 3 residues before the CDR3 does, and the rest of the CDR3 is filled in from the germline J gene. This chain links TRBV24-1 with TRBJ2-1; 8 bases line up with TRBD2. V was clipped by 5 bases and J by 1 base; unmatched bases: 3. The germline V gene has CDR1 KGHDR and CDR2 SFDVKD. The CDR3 covers 15 residues. This CDR3 reads CATSAGLESYNEQFF. CDR3 bases read: TGTGCCACCAGTGCGGGACTAGAGTCCTACAATGAG.

In regard to this clone: Coverage ceases 3 residues before the CDR3 finishes, and the germline J gene fills in the end. The rearrangement uses TRBV11-2 and TRBJ1-1, with TRBD1 as a possible D gene (6 bases). In germline, CDR1 is SGHAT, CDR2 FQNNGV. This CDR3 is built from 15 residues. V was pared by 4 bases and J by 3 bases, with 15 bases between. The sequenced part of the CDR3 DNA is TGTGCCAGCAGCTACCTCAGGGGCGCGGACACTGAA. Protein sequence: CASSYLRGADTE. The entire CDR3 is CASSYLRGADTEAFF.

This clone has at least ten counts. The CDR3 spells CASSPRQGANQPQHF. The sequenced part of the CDR3 DNA is TGTGCCAGCTCACCACGACAGGGGGCCAATCAGCCC. The V call is TRBV18, the J call TRBJ1-5; 10 bases fit TRBD1. Read sequence stops 3 residues before the CDR3 end, and the germline J gene provides the missing end. V trimming: 1 base; J trimming: 3 bases; junction bases outside the gene matches: 0. CDR1 and CDR2 (germline): KGHSH, LQKENI. CDR3 size: 15 residues.

This clone was observed at least ten times. The CDR3 extends 3 residues past the end of the read, so its final part is completed from the germline J gene. This chain links TRBV20-1 with TRBJ1-2; weak D call: TRBD1 (5 bases). Germline-derived CDR1 and CDR2 are DFQATT and SNEGSKA (reference sequence). The CDR3 is 13 residues long. Trimming took 0 bases from V and 2 from J, leaving 7 bases between them. The CDR3 DNA, read in part, is TGCAGTGCTAGAGAAGAGGGGAACTATGGC. Translated, it gives CSAREEGNYG. The entire CDR3 sequence reads CSAREEGNYGYTF.

This clone was observed many times. With the read ending 3 residues before the CDR3 end, the germline J gene is used to fill in that end. The chain links TRBV4-1 to TRBJ2-3; 9 positions agree with TRBD1. Trimming cost V 2 bases and J 4 bases; bases outside gene matches: 7. The germline V gene has CDR1 MGHRA and CDR2 YSYEKL. The CDR3 sequence is 16 residues long. Here the CDR3 reads CASSQPGQGGSDTQYF. CDR3 bases read: TGCGCCAGCAGCCAACCGGGACAGGGAGGATCAGATACG.

At least ten counts were recorded for this clone. The read halts 3 residues ahead of the CDR3 end, with the missing end drawn from the germline J gene. V gene TRBV10-1 combines with J gene TRBJ2-5; possible D gene TRBD2, 7 bases. Germline lookup yields CDR1 WNHNN and CDR2 SYGVQD (reference sequence). Trimming shortened V by 4 bases and J by 4 bases, and 22 bases separated the two germline ends. The CDR3 is 17 residues long. The sequenced CDR3 bases are TGCGCCAGCAGTGCCCCCATCAGGGGAGGGCCATTAGAGACC. It encodes CASSAPIRGGPLET. The full CDR3 sequence reads CASSAPIRGGPLETQYF.

This clone was counted ten times or more. At one end the junction does not follow the germline gene, possibly because of a read error. The CDR3 is cut off 3 residues early in the read; its end comes from the germline J gene. The chain combines TRBV5-1 with TRBJ2-2, with 7 positions matching TRBD1. Germline CDR1 is SGHRS and CDR2 is YFSETQ. The CDR3 contains 16 residues. This CDR3 reads CASSLVGTANTRELFF. The DNA read from the CDR3 is TGCGCCAGCAGCTTGGTCGGGACAGCGAACACCAGGGAG.

This clone was seen many times. CDR3 protein: CASSLLFDSHNEQFF. The part of the CDR3 DNA that was read is TGCGCCAGCAGCTTACTTTTCGACAGTCACAATGAG. This rearrangement joins TRBV5-1 to TRBJ2-1; D may be TRBD1 (5 bases). The read terminates 3 residues ahead of where the CDR3 ends, so the germline J gene completes it. V lost 2 bases to trimming and J lost 5 bases, with 14 bases between them. Germline lookup yields CDR1 SGHRS and CDR2 YFSETQ. The CDR3 length is 15 residues.

This clone came up many times. The CDR3 end is not reached by the read, which stops 3 residues before it; the germline J gene fills it in. V is TRBV30 and J is TRBJ1-2, with D tentatively TRBD1 (5 bases). This CDR3 spans 19 amino acids. The germline CDR1 and CDR2 sequences are GTSNPN and SVGIG (reference sequence). Trimming removed 2 bases from V and 0 bases from J, with 25 bases in between. The CDR3 is CAWSPTQRGATPTNYGYTF. The CDR3 bases that were read are TGTGCCTGGAGTCCTACCCAGCGGGGCGCAACCCCGACTAACTATGGC.